This T cell receptor (beta chain) was sequenced for a study of T cell repertoires in cytomegalovirus infection. As for the study in general: From public TCR beta signatures came an indication of both CMV infection and matching HLA type.

As regards this clonotype: An end of the junction does not agree with germline; a read error may underlie this.

Germline V gene lookup returns CDR1 MNHEY and CDR2 SVGAGI. This CDR3 has 14 residues. TCRdb re-derived calls from the reads in MiXCR, one entry per CDR3 protein. Here the sample spans over 150,000 distinct CDR3 sequences, about 18% being singletons. The sequencing sample was made of CD8+ T cells from PBMCs. The clonotype originates from a human donor in good health (CMV status not recorded). Some clones in this sample may be carry-over from other donors' samples. This chain links TRBV6-5 with TRBJ2-5, with 8 bases fitting TRBD2. Written as DNA, the CDR3 is TGTGACAGCAGTTACTCGGGGGGGGCAGAGACCCAGTACTTC. It translates to CDSSYSGGAETQYF.